This TCR beta chain was identified during a study of blood T cell repertoires in COVID-19. Sequencing was performed with immunoSEQ multiplex PCR; in TCRdb, only in-frame clones are kept and a portion is missing. The data show over 200,000 clones, 85% to 90% seen once. The CDR3 extends over 12 amino acids. CDR1 is MNHEY, CDR2 SVGEGT, per germline. V shed 2 bases, J shed 6 bases, and the junction held 0 bases outside the gene matches. This clone was observed many times. The V gene is TRBV6-2 or TRBV6-3, the J gene TRBJ1-2; 7 bases line up with TRBD1. Material for sequencing was peripheral blood. The receptor was isolated from a man at least 80 years old with acute or convalescent COVID-19. CDR3: CASSYGQDGYTF. In DNA, the CDR3 is TGTGCCAGCAGTTACGGACAGGATGGCTACACCTTC.